The 4 T cell receptor beta chains below all came from one sample that was sequenced in a study of shared clonotypes between healthy human individuals. Repertoires were generated with immunoSEQ multiplex PCR, while TCRdb's copy carries only in-frame clones and drops some. The table shows 550,000 to 600,000 clones, with around 80% occurring only once. Sample: PBMCs. These receptors were collected from a woman aged 40-49 years in good health. Some clones in this sample may be carry-over from other donors' samples.

The chain uses TRBV6-1 and TRBJ2-7; maybe TRBD2 (6 bases). The CDR3 is 15 amino acids. V was pared by 1 base and J by 4 bases, with 14 bases between. The germline gives CDR1 MNHNS, CDR2 SASEGT. The CDR3 is CASSEDLAAMYEQYF. The CDR3 region has the DNA TGTGCCAGCAGTGAAGATTTAGCGGCAATGTACGAGCAGTACTTC.

The rearrangement uses TRBV18 and TRBJ2-3; D call uncertain. Per germline, CDR1 KGHSH and CDR2 LQKENI. The CDR3 loop spans 14 amino acids. V was clipped by 1 base and J by 6 bases, with 11 bases between them. This chain's CDR3 is CASSPLLDGDTQYF. In DNA form, the CDR3 reads TGTGCCAGCTCACCACTCCTTGATGGGGATACGCAGTATTTT.

This clone was seen many times. V gene TRBV4-3 combines with J gene TRBJ1-2, with D perhaps matching TRBD1 (5 bases). V dropped 0 bases and J dropped 7 bases, with 15 bases sitting between them. The germline gives CDR1 LGHNA, CDR2 YSLEER. The CDR3 is made up of 15 amino acids. The CDR3 nucleotides are TGCGCCAGCAGCCAAGAGAGGGGCAGGGATGTTGGCTACACCTTC. Protein product: CASSQERGRDVGYTF.

In this sample, this clone turned up once. The rearrangement joins TRBV5-4 to TRBJ2-7, with 7 bases that match TRBD1. The CDR3 is 14 residues long. With 2 bases clipped from V and 6 bases from J, the junction kept 8 bases outside the gene matches. Germline CDR1 is SGHNT and CDR2 is YYREEE (reference sequence). CDR3 region: CASSFVAGGGEQYF. The CDR3, as DNA: TGTGCCAGCAGCTTTGTGGCAGGGGGTGGCGAGCAGTACTTC. Variable domain in full (rest from reference TRBV5-4 and TRBJ2-7): ETGVTQSPTHLIKTRGQQVTLRCSSQSGHNTVSWYQQALGQGPQFIFQYYREEENGRGNFPPRFSGLQFPNYSSELNVNALELDDSALYLCASSFVAGGGEQYFGPGTRLTVT.